This passage covers 13 T cell receptor beta chains from one sample sequenced in a study of blood T cell repertoires in COVID-19. TCRdb's copy holds only in-frame clones and misses some; the assay was immunoSEQ multiplex PCR. Among under 75,000 clones listed, about 73% were seen once. The specimen was peripheral blood. These receptors were taken from a man between 60 and 70 years old with acute or convalescent COVID-19.

V gene TRBV3-1 (or the pseudogene TRBV3-2) combines with J gene TRBJ2-1; 11 bases align to TRBD1. Germline CDR1 LGHDT, CDR2 YNNKEL (reference sequence). This CDR3 spans 17 amino acids. J gave up 5 bases and V 4 bases, and 10 bases lay outside the gene matches. For the CDR3, the DNA is TGTGCCAGCAGCCCCTCCCTTCCGGGACAGGGGGACAATGAGCAGTTCTTC. Its translation is CASSPSLPGQGDNEQFF.

The sample holds a few counts of this clone. The rearrangement uses TRBV7-2 and TRBJ2-7, with 7 bases matching TRBD2. The V and J ends lost 6 bases and 3 bases, in that order; junction bases with no gene match: 5. Germline CDR1 is SGHTA and CDR2 is FQGNSA. This CDR3 spans 13 amino acids. The CDR3 region is CASSRGVGYEQYF. CDR3 sequence (DNA): TGTGCCAGCAGTCGGGGGGTGGGCTACGAGCAGTACTTC.

The V call is TRBV2, the J call TRBJ1-1, with no clear D. CDR1 and CDR2 (germline): SNHLY, FYNNEI. Trimming left V 4 bases short and J 1 base short, with 13 bases between. The CDR3 totals 15 residues. The CDR3 nucleotides are TGTGCCAGCAGTGCCAGAGAGGTTCCGAACACTGAAGCTTTCTTT. It yields the protein CASSAREVPNTEAFF. The variable domain in full, with the rest retrieved from reference TRBV2 and TRBJ1-1, is EPEVTQTPSHQVTQMGQEVILRCVPISNHLYFYWYRQILGQKVEFLVSFYNNEISEKSEIFDDQFSVERPDGSNFTLKIRSTKLEDSAMYFCASSAREVPNTEAFFGQGTRLTVV.

This chain joins TRBV2 and TRBJ1-2; D remains unclear. V lost 4 bases to trimming and J lost 5 bases, with 14 bases between them. The CDR3 has 14 amino acids. Germline CDR1 SNHLY, CDR2 FYNNEI. The CDR3 bases are TGTGCCAGCAGTGGGGCTCGGAGGGTTTATGGCTACACCTTC. Its translation: CASSGARRVYGYTF. Looking up the rest from reference TRBV2 and TRBJ1-2 gives the full variable domain: EPEVTQTPSHQVTQMGQEVILRCVPISNHLYFYWYRQILGQKVEFLVSFYNNEISEKSEIFDDQFSVERPDGSNFTLKIRSTKLEDSAMYFCASSGARRVYGYTFGSGTRLTVV.

The chain uses TRBV14 and TRBJ2-7; 10 nucleotides line up with TRBD1. The CDR3 extends over 18 amino acids. V lost 1 base and J lost 0; bases outside the gene matches: 9. Germline V CDR1 and CDR2: SGHDN, FVKESK. The CDR3: CASSQVPGQGTSSYEQYV. DNA for the CDR3: TGTGCCAGCAGCCAAGTTCCGGGACAGGGGACCTCCTCCTACGAGCAGTACGTC.

This chain joins TRBV19 and TRBJ2-1; 8 nucleotides match TRBD1. V shed 4 bases, J shed 4 bases, and the junction held 6 bases outside the gene matches. Germline V gene sequence: CDR1 LNHDA, CDR2 SQIVND (reference sequence). The CDR3 has 15 amino acids. This chain's CDR3 is CASSTGQATYNEQFF. For the CDR3, the DNA is TGTGCCAGTAGTACGGGACAGGCGACATACAATGAGCAGTTCTTC. Full variable domain (missing parts from reference TRBV19 and TRBJ2-1): DGGITQSPKYLFRKEGQNVTLSCEQNLNHDAMYWYRQDPGQGLRLIYYSQIVNDFQKGDIAEGYSVSREKKESFPLTVTSAQKNPTAFYLCASSTGQATYNEQFFGPGTRLTVL.

V gene TRBV7-9 combines with J gene TRBJ2-2, with 8 bases lining up with TRBD1. Trimming removed 5 bases from V and 3 bases from J; junction bases left unmatched: 11. Per the germline V gene, CDR1 is SEHNR and CDR2 is FQNEAQ (reference sequence). This CDR3 has 17 residues. CDR3 nucleotides: TGTGCCAGCAGCCCATACGGCCGGACAGGGCACACCGGGGAGCTGTTTTTT. Encoded protein: CASSPYGRTGHTGELFF.

In DNA form, the CDR3 reads TGTGCCTGGAGCCCTCAACAAAGAGCTTTCTTT. Encoded protein: CAWSPQQRAFF. This sequence joins TRBV30 and TRBJ1-1; D is uncertain. The CDR3 spans 11 residues. V was cut by 3 bases and J by 10 bases, with 12 bases left in between. Germline values: CDR1 GTSNPN, CDR2 SVGIG (reference sequence).

The V and J genes are TRBV28 and TRBJ1-4; maybe TRBD1 (5 bases). Germline loops: CDR1 MDHEN, CDR2 SYDVKM. V was shortened by 6 bases and J by 5 bases, with 19 bases between the two germline ends. The CDR3 totals 16 residues. This CDR3 reads CASRPRWGEMNEKLFF. CDR3 nucleotide sequence: TGTGCCAGCAGACCCCGATGGGGGGAGATGAATGAAAAACTGTTTTTT.

V usage is TRBV24-1 and J usage is TRBJ2-3, with D hard to call. This CDR3 has 14 amino acids. Looked up from germline, CDR1 is KGHDR and CDR2 is SFDVKD. Trimming cost V 1 base and J 4 bases, with 8 bases left between them. CDR3 protein: CATSDFPFADTQYF. The CDR3 DNA sequence: TGTGCCACCAGTGATTTTCCGTTTGCAGATACGCAGTATTTT.

V is TRBV5-1 and J is TRBJ2-1, with D maybe TRBD2 (5 bases). From germline, CDR1 is SGHRS and CDR2 YFSETQ. The V end was cut by 6 bases, the J end by 6 bases, with 13 bases between. CDR3 length equals 13 residues. The CDR3 loop is CASTNPSGNEQFF. Here the CDR3 DNA reads TGCGCCAGCACCAATCCGAGCGGCAATGAGCAGTTCTTC.

The rearrangement joins TRBV9 to TRBJ2-2; a possible D gene is TRBD2 (7 bases). The CDR3 length is 15 residues. The V and J ends lost 4 bases and 1 base respectively, with 11 bases between them. From germline, CDR1 is SGDLS and CDR2 YYNGEE. Here the CDR3 reads CASSPGGRNTGELFF. The CDR3 bases are TGTGCCAGCAGCCCGGGGGGCCGGAACACCGGGGAGCTGTTTTTT.

The CDR3 loop reads CASSETGGNNQPQHF. The CDR3 DNA reads TGCGCCAGCAGTGAGACAGGGGGTAACAATCAGCCCCAGCATTTT. The V gene is TRBV10-1, the J gene TRBJ1-5, with TRBD1 matching 8 bases. The CDR3 is 15 amino acids. Germline CDR1 WNHNN, CDR2 SYGVQD (reference sequence). V gave up 2 bases and J gave up 3 bases; unmatched junction bases: 3.